A single sample gave rise to the 18 T cell receptor beta chains below, sequenced in a study of shared clonotypes between healthy human individuals. The repertoire was sequenced with immunoSEQ multiplex PCR; TCRdb's copy has only in-frame clones and lacks some. The table records about 2.4 million clones, roughly 93% of them present only once. Sequencing input: naive CD4+ T cells from PBMCs. Subset: CD45RA+ positively selected. Every receptor here comes from a man aged 18 to 29 in good health. Some clones in this sample may be carry-over from other donors' samples.

This rearrangement joins TRBV10-3 to TRBJ1-6; TRBD1 matches 7 bases. Trimming at V came to 3 bases and at J to 6 bases, leaving 8 bases not matched to a gene. The germline V gene has CDR1 ENHRY and CDR2 SYGVKD. This CDR3 comprises 16 residues. CDR3 in DNA: TGTGCCATCAGTGATCCACGGACAGGTAGTAATTCACCCCTCCACTTT. Its protein is CAISDPRTGSNSPLHF.

This clone was counted only a few times. This chain uses TRBV2 with TRBJ1-2, with TRBD1 matching 10 bases. The trim removed 6 bases at V and 2 bases at J, leaving 3 bases unmatched. This CDR3 has 14 amino acids. CDR1 and CDR2 (germline): SNHLY, FYNNEI. CDR3: CASRGDRGNYGYTF. CDR3 sequence (DNA): TGTGCCAGCAGGGGGGACAGGGGAAACTATGGCTACACCTTC.

CDR3 amino acids: CASSYKPGTTVSSEQYF. The CDR3 region has the DNA TGTGCCAGCAGTTACAAACCCGGGACAACCGTATCGTCCGAGCAGTACTTC. This chain links TRBV28 with TRBJ2-7; TRBD1 is a possible D gene (6 bases). CDR1 MDHEN and CDR2 SYDVKM come from the germline V gene. V gave up 4 bases and J gave up 6 bases, with 25 bases separating them. CDR3 length equals 17 residues.

The chain uses TRBV29-1 and TRBJ1-1; 7 nucleotides match TRBD1. The germline CDR1 and CDR2 sequences are SQVTM and ANQGSEA. The CDR3 loop spans 12 amino acids. The V gene end was trimmed by 6 bases and the J gene end by 7 bases; junction bases not matched to a gene: 8. CDR3 protein: CSVQGGRGEAFF. As DNA, the CDR3 is TGCAGCGTCCAGGGGGGCAGGGGTGAAGCTTTCTTT.

V gene TRBV9 combines with J gene TRBJ2-3; perhaps D is TRBD1 or TRBD2 (5 bases each). Per germline, CDR1 SGDLS and CDR2 YYNGEE. This CDR3 comprises 15 residues. V was pared by 7 bases and J by 3 bases, with 18 bases between. Here the CDR3 DNA reads TGTGCCAGCGGGGGACGGGGATCATTAACAGATACGCAGTATTTT. Translating gives CASGGRGSLTDTQYF.

The chain recombines TRBV28 with TRBJ1-2; no firm D call. Between the trimmed V and J ends, which lost 2 bases and 3 bases, there was a span of 7 bases. This CDR3 is 13 amino acids long. Germline CDR1 and CDR2: MDHEN and SYDVKM. Written as DNA, the CDR3 is TGTGCCAGCAGTTTAATGAATGACTATGGCTACACCTTC. Translating gives CASSLMNDYGYTF.

The chain recombines TRBV9 with TRBJ2-1, with D possibly being TRBD1 (5 bases). V shed 3 bases and J shed 10 bases, with 8 bases lying between them. Germline CDR1 reads SGDLS; CDR2 reads YYNGEE. CDR3 length: 11 amino acids. CDR3 residues: CASSGGAEQFF. CDR3 nucleotides: TGTGCCAGCAGCGGGGGCGCCGAGCAGTTCTTC.

V and J are TRBV18 and TRBJ1-5; TRBD1 is a possible D gene (6 bases). Germline CDR1 reads KGHSH; CDR2 reads LQKENI. Trimming cost V 6 bases and J 0 bases, with 12 bases left between them. The CDR3 length is 15 residues. CDR3: CASSLDRNSNQPQHF. CDR3 DNA: TGTGCCAGCTCTCTGGACAGAAATAGCAATCAGCCCCAGCATTTT.

About this clone: Other DNA sequences within the sample encode an identical CDR3. The rearrangement uses TRBV6-6 and TRBJ1-1; TRBD1 is a possible D gene (6 bases). Germline-derived CDR1 and CDR2 are MNHNY and SVGAGI (reference sequence). There are 13 residues in the CDR3. Trimming pared 6 bases from V and 0 bases from J, leaving 8 bases between. CDR3 sequence reads: CASRTGLNTEAFF. The CDR3 DNA follows: TGTGCCAGCAGGACAGGTTTGAACACTGAAGCTTTCTTT.

This chain uses TRBV25-1 with TRBJ1-6; 7 bases are a match to TRBD1. The CDR3 runs 16 residues. The trim removed 4 bases at V and 1 base at J, leaving 4 bases unmatched. Germline V gene sequence: CDR1 MGHDK, CDR2 SYGVNS. DNA of the CDR3: TGTGCCAGCAGTGCGAAACAGGGGTCCTATAATTCACCCCTCCACTTT. It yields the protein CASSAKQGSYNSPLHF.

This chain connects TRBV18 to TRBJ1-4, with TRBD1 identical over 10 bases. CDR1 KGHSH and CDR2 LQKENI come from the germline V gene. The CDR3 extends over 15 amino acids. V gave up 3 bases and J gave up 8 bases; unmatched junction bases: 6. The CDR3: CASSPTTGGQEKLFF. As DNA, the CDR3 is TGTGCCAGCTCACCGACGACAGGGGGCCAAGAAAAACTGTTTTTT.

In this sample, this clone turned up once. V and J are TRBV7-9 and TRBJ2-7; D possibly corresponds to TRBD1 (7 bases). The V end lost 1 base, the J end lost 6 bases, and 16 bases lay between the germline ends. Germline V gene lookup returns CDR1 SEHNR and CDR2 FQNEAQ (reference sequence). CDR3 length: 15 amino acids. The CDR3 spells CASSLGSYRGGEQYF. The CDR3 coding sequence is TGTGCCAGCAGCTTAGGTTCTTACAGGGGAGGCGAGCAGTACTTC.

This chain links TRBV5-8 with TRBJ1-6, with no clear D. V shed 0 bases and J shed 0 bases, with 1 base lying between them. Germline loops: CDR1 SGHTS, CDR2 YDEGEE. The CDR3 totals 14 residues. The DNA for the CDR3 is TGTGCCAGCAGCTTGGCCTCCTATAATTCACCCCTCCACTTT. This sequence encodes CASSLASYNSPLHF. Drawing the rest from reference TRBV5-8 and TRBJ1-6, the complete variable domain is EAGVTQSPTHLIKTRGQQATLRCSPISGHTSVYWYQQALGLGLQFLLWYDEGEERNRGNFPPRFSGRQFPNYSSELNVNALELEDSALYLCASSLASYNSPLHFGNGTRLTVT.

This clone was detected a few times. The chain joins TRBV7-9 to TRBJ1-1; no reliable D call. Trimming left V 11 bases short and J 3 bases short, with 10 bases between. Germline V gene data show CDR1 as SEHNR and CDR2 as FQNEAQ (reference sequence). The CDR3 length is 11 residues. The CDR3 sequence is CALGRDTEAFF. The CDR3 nucleotides read TGTGCCTTAGGGCGGGACACTGAAGCTTTCTTT.

The chain has TRBV5-4 and TRBJ2-3; the match to TRBD2 covers 8 bases. Trimming took 7 bases from V and 6 from J; bases not matched to a gene: 16. The length of the CDR3 is 16 residues. Germline CDR1 and CDR2: SGHNT and YYREEE (reference sequence). The CDR3 is CASGGAGREAWDTQYF. The DNA for the CDR3 is TGTGCCAGCGGGGGCGCGGGGCGGGAGGCGTGGGATACGCAGTATTTT.

The chain combines TRBV11-2 with TRBJ2-1; TRBD2 matches 10 bases. Trimming removed 5 bases from V and 4 bases from J; junction bases left unmatched: 5. CDR3 size: 15 residues. Germline values: CDR1 SGHAT, CDR2 FQNNGV. Here the CDR3 DNA reads TGTGCCAGCAGCCCCAGCGGGGGGGGGTACAATGAGCAGTTCTTC. Translating it yields CASSPSGGGYNEQFF. Combining the CDR3 with reference TRBV11-2 and TRBJ2-1 gives the whole variable domain EAGVAQSPRYKIIEKRQSVAFWCNPISGHATLYWYQQILGQGPKLLIQFQNNGVVDDSQLPKDRFSAERLKGVDSTLKIQPAKLEDSAVYLCASSPSGGGYNEQFFGPGTRLTVL.

The chain carries TRBV6-6 and TRBJ1-2; D perhaps matches TRBD1 (5 bases). The CDR3 is 15 amino acids. The V and J ends lost 2 bases and 8 bases respectively, with 18 bases between them. Germline CDR1 MNHNY, CDR2 SVGAGI (reference sequence). The CDR3 loop reads CASSYGAAPRRGYTF. CDR3 bases: TGTGCCAGCAGTTACGGGGCGGCCCCTCGAAGAGGCTACACCTTC.

The rearrangement links TRBV30 to TRBJ2-7; 9 nucleotides match TRBD1. CDR1 and CDR2 (germline): GTSNPN, SVGIG (reference sequence). The junction had 3 bases not matched to a gene; V was cut back by 1 base and J by 2 bases. The CDR3 consists of 14 residues. Here the CDR3 DNA reads TGTGCCTGGAGTGCGGGACAGGGCCCCTACGAGCAGTACTTC. This encodes CAWSAGQGPYEQYF.